Reported below is one T cell receptor (beta chain). The data derive from a study of T cell repertoires in cytomegalovirus infection. Germline V gene lookup returns CDR1 SGHTA and CDR2 FQGTGA. Trimming pared 6 bases from V and 6 bases from J, leaving 14 bases between. CDR3 length: 13 amino acids. MiXCR, run by TCRdb on the reads, gives a single entry per CDR3 protein. The sample includes some 170,000 distinct CDR3 sequences, 17% of them seen just once. This receptor was taken from a human donor in good health (CMV status not recorded). Some clones in this sample may be carry-over from other donors' samples. The V call is TRBV7-3, the J call TRBJ1-2; weak D call: TRBD1 (6 bases). Sequenced sample: CD8+ T cells from PBMCs. The CDR3 protein is CASRSNPGDGYTF. The CDR3 coding sequence is TGTGCCAGCAGGTCCAACCCAGGGGATGGCTACACCTTC.